This is a list of T cell receptor beta chains from one sample in a study of blood T cell repertoires in COVID-19. Only in-frame clones appear in the TCRdb table, and some are missing; sequencing was by immunoSEQ multiplex PCR. The data show approximately 150,000 clones, about 90% seen once. The sequenced sample consisted of peripheral blood. The source of these receptors is a woman aged 65 to 85 with acute or convalescent COVID-19. Both conserved end residues are part of each CDR3.

cdr3_length,j_call,v_call,cdr3_aa
13,TRBJ1-5,TRBV11-2,CASSLEENQPQHF
15,TRBJ1-5,TRBV5-6,CASSLQGYGNQPQHF
15,TRBJ2-2,TRBV6-5,CASRRLATNTGELFF
18,TRBJ2-7,TRBV27,CASSPIPRDYWGSYEQYF
16,TRBJ2-3,TRBV7-2,CASSSRDRASTDTQYF
14,TRBJ2-1,TRBV6-1,CASSEVADGGEQFF
14,TRBJ1-2,TRBV5-6,CASSLGFPGPGYTF
14,TRBJ1-4,TRBV5-4,CASSLQGAREKLFF
18,TRBJ1-1,TRBV3-1/TRBV3-2,CASSQVPQKTGRPTEAFF
16,TRBJ2-5,TRBV12-5,CASGPGTGGSEETQYF
16,TRBJ1-5,TRBV10-3,CATSPLDAAAGGTQHF
14,TRBJ2-7,TRBV11-1,CASSLPPPSYEQYF
14,TRBJ1-2,TRBV2,CASSRQANNYGYTF
12,TRBJ1-1,TRBV7-2,CASSQGGSEAFF
16,TRBJ2-3,TRBV5-1,CASSPWGDRSTDTQYF